This T cell receptor beta chain was captured in a study of blood T cell repertoires in COVID-19. Study information: Samples came from the United States, Italy and Spain, spanning acute and convalescent COVID-19. PBMCs, B-cell-depleted T cells, or T cells provided the cDNA or gDNA that made up the material.

As concerns this clone: Other DNA sequences in this sample translate to the same CDR3.

In the study's own analysis: Reference gene primer amplification gave nucleated cell count estimates. Assay used: immunoSEQ multiplex PCR; TCRdb lists only in-frame clones, some missing. That table is the source of V, J and clone size, and D and trimming were worked out from the DNA. The repertoire holds over 55,000 clones, about 75% seen once, with about 32% in the top ten. This CDR3 contains 11 residues. V gave up 3 bases and J gave up 5 bases; unmatched junction bases: 1. Germline V gene lookup returns CDR1 DFQATT and CDR2 SNEGSKA (reference sequence). The source of this sequence is a human donor in a cohort sampled during active COVID-19. The chain uses TRBV20-1 and TRBJ2-7, with 7 positions matching TRBD2. Sequences were obtained from peripheral blood. The CDR3 DNA sequence: TGCAGTGCTAGTAGCGGGCACGAGCAGTACTTC. This encodes CSASSGHEQYF.